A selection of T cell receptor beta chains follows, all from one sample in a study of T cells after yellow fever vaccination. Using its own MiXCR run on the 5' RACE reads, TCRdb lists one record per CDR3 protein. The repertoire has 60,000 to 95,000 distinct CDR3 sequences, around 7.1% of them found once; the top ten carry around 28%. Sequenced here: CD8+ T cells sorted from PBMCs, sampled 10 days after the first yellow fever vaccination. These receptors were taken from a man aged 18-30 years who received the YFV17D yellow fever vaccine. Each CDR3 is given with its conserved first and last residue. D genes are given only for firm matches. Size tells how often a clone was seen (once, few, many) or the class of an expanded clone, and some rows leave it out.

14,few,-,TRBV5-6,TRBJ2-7,TGTGCCAGCAGCTTGAGCCTAGAGGCCTACGAGCAGTACTTC,CASSLSLEAYEQYF
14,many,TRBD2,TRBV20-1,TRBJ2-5,TGCAGTGCTAGAGCGGGGGGATCACGGGAGACCCAGTACTTC,CSARAGGSRETQYF
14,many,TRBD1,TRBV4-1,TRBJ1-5,TGCGCCAGCAGACCGACAGGGGAGGGTCAGCCCCAGCATTTT,CASRPTGEGQPQHF
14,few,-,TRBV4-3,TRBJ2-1,TGCGCCAGCAGCCAAGATGGTGGCTCAGGGGAGCAGTTCTTC,CASSQDGGSGEQFF
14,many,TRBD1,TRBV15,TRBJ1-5,TGTGCCACCACCCAGGGGGATAGCAATCAGCCCCAGCATTTT,CATTQGDSNQPQHF
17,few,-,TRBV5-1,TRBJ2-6,TGCGCCAGCAGCTTGGGGCTTGGAGGGGCTGGGGCCAACGTCCTGACTTTC,CASSLGLGGAGANVLTF
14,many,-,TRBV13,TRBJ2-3,TGTGCCAGCAGCGGCAGGGGCAGCACAGATACGCAGTATTTT,CASSGRGSTDTQYF
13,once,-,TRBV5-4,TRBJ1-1,TGTGCCAGCAGCCCCGAGGGGGGCGGTGAAGCTTTCTTT,CASSPEGGGEAFF
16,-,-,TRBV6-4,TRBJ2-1,TGTGCCAGCAGTGACTCCTTGGGGGTCGGCTACAATGAGCAGTTCTTC,CASSDSLGVGYNEQFF
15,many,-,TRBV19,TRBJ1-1,TGTGCCAGTAGCATCCGTGGGCTCGTGAACACTGAAGCTTTCTTT,CASSIRGLVNTEAFF
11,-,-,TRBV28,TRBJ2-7,TGTGCCAGCAGTTTAGTCCACGAGCAGTACTTC,CASSLVHEQYF
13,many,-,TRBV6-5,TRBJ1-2,TGTGCCAGCAGTTACTCTTTCGGGGATGGCTACACCTTC,CASSYSFGDGYTF
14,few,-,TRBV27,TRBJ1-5,TGTGCCAGCAGTTTGGGTAGGGGAAATCAGCCCCAGCATTTT,CASSLGRGNQPQHF
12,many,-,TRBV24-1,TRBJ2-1,TGTGCCACCAGTGATTTTACGAATGAGCAGTTCTTC,CATSDFTNEQFF
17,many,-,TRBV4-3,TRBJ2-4,TGCGCCAGCAGCCAAGAGTGGGGAACACTAGCCAAAAACATTCAGTACTTC,CASSQEWGTLAKNIQYF
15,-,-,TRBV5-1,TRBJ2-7,TGCGCCAGCAGCTTGGCGGGCGCAGGGGCCCACGAGCAGTACTTC,CASSLAGAGAHEQYF
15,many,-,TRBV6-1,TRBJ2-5,TGTGCCAGCAGTCAGATCGGGGAGATTGAAGAGACCCAGTACTTC,CASSQIGEIEETQYF
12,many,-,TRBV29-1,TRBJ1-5,TGCAGCGTTAAGGACACCAATCAGCCCCAGCATTTT,CSVKDTNQPQHF
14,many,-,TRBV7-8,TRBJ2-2,TGTGCCAGCAGCTTAGTCACCGGACACGGGGAGCTGTTTTTT,CASSLVTGHGELFF
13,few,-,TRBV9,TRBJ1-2,TGTGCCAGCAGCGTAGAACAGGCGAAAGGCTACACCTTC,CASSVEQAKGYTF
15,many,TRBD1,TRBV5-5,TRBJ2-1,TGTGCCAGCAGTGCCGGGACAGGGAATCCCAATGAGCAGTTCTTC,CASSAGTGNPNEQFF
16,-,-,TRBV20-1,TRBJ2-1,TGCAGTGCTAGGGGTCTTGACGCCTCGGCCTACAATGAGCAGTTCTTC,CSARGLDASAYNEQFF
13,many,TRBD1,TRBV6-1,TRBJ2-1,TGTGCCAGCAGTGTACAGGGGGCTAATGAGCAGTTCTTC,CASSVQGANEQFF
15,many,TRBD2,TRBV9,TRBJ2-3,TGTGCCAGCAGCGTAGACGGACTAGCTTCAGATACGCAGTATTTT,CASSVDGLASDTQYF
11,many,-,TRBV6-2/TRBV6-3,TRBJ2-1,TGTGCCAGCAGCCCCGGGAATGAGCAGTTCTTC,CASSPGNEQFF
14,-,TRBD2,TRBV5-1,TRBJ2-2,TGCGCCAGCAGCGGATTACGGGGGGACGGGGAGCTGTTTTTT,CASSGLRGDGELFF